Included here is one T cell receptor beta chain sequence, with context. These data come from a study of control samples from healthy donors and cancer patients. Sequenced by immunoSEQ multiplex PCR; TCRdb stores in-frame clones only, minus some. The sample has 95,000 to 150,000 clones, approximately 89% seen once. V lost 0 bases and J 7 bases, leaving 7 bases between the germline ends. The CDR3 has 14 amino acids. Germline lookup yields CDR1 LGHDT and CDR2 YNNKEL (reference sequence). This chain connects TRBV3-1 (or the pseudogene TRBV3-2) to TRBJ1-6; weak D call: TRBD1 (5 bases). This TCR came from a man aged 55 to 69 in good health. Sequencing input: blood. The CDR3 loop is CASSQDEGNSPLHF. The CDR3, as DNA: TGTGCCAGCAGCCAAGATGAGGGGAATTCACCCCTCCACTTT.